The text below deals with one TCR beta chain. This record comes from a study of shared clonotypes between healthy human individuals. The V gene lost 3 bases and the J gene lost 5 bases, with 8 bases spanning the gap. The CDR3 extends over 13 amino acids. CDR1 and CDR2 from the germline V gene are MNHNS and SASEGT. Assay: immunoSEQ multiplex PCR; the TCRdb copy retains only in-frame clones and omits some. Of around 2,000,000 clones in the sample, roughly 94% were seen once. The source material was naive CD4+ T cells sorted from blood. The sample's subset: CD45RA+ positively selected. The TCR sequence derives from a man between 18 and 35 years old in good health. The chain is built from TRBV6-1 and TRBJ1-5; tentatively, D is TRBD1 (5 bases). In DNA, the CDR3 is TGTGCCAGCAGTGAGGGGCCGGATCAGCCCCAGCATTTT. This gives the protein CASSEGPDQPQHF.